The clone carrying this T cell receptor (beta chain) appeared a few times. Its antigen is not identified. PCR involved 60 Vbeta and 13 Jbeta primers. Profiling relied on immunoSEQ multiplex PCR, and the TCRdb table lists in-frame clones only, not all of them. The sample shows 100,000 to 150,000 clones, about 81% of them seen only once. This record belongs to a study of cytomegalovirus exposure and HLA in healthy donors. CDR3 length: 17 amino acids. After removal of 6 bases from V and 4 bases from J, the junction contained 15 bases not matched to a gene. Per the germline V gene, CDR1 is SQVTM and CDR2 is ANQGSEA. Points from the study as a whole: Relative to equally common others, HLA-associated TCR beta chains showed greater clonal expansion in a later analysis. Follow-up analysis later connected one missense variant in DCLRE1C with trimming of TCR beta V- and J-genes. An analysis done earlier found most TCR beta V segments productive about 87% or about 30% of the time.

The receptor's source is a woman aged 25 to 39 in good health and CMV-seronegative. V and J are TRBV29-1 and TRBJ2-2; 9 bases are a match to TRBD2. The sequenced sample was PBMCs. The CDR3 sequence is CSVSSGAGGPGTGELFF. The CDR3, as DNA: TGCAGCGTAAGTAGCGGGGCGGGGGGGCCGGGCACCGGGGAGCTGTTTTTT.